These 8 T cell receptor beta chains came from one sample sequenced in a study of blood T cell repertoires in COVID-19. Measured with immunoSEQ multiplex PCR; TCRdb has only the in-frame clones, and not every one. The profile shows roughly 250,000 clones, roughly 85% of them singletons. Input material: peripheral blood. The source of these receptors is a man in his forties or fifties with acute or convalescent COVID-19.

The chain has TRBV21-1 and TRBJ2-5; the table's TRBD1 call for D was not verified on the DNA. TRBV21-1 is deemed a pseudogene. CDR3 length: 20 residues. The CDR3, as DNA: TGTGCCAGCAGCAAAATGAAGGCCAAAAAGACCCGGGACAGACAAGAGACCCAGTACTTC. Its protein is CASSKMKAKKTRDRQETQYF.

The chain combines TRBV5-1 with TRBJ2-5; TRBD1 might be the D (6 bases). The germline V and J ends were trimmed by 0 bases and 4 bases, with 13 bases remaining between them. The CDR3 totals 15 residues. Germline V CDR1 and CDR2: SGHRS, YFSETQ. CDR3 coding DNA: TGCGCCAGCAGCTTGGGACAGGCTCTCGGAGAGACCCAGTACTTC. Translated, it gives CASSLGQALGETQYF.

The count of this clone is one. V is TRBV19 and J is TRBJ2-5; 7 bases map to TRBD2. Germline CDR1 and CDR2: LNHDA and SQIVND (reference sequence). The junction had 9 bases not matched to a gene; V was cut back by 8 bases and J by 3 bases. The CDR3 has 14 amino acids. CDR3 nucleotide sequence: TGTGCCAGTCGGGGGGTTGGCACAAAAGAGACCCAGTACTTC. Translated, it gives CASRGVGTKETQYF.

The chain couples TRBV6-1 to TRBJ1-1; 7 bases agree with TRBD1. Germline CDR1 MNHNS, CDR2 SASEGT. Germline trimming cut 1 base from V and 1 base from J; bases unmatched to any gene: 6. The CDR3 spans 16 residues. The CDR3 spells CASSEGLRQGNTEAFF. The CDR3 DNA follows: TGTGCCAGCAGTGAAGGTCTAAGACAGGGGAACACTGAAGCTTTCTTT.

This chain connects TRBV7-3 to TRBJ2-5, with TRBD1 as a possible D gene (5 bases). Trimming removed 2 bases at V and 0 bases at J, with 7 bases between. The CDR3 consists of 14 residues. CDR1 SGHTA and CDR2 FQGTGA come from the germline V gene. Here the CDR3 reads CASSLDRNQETQYF. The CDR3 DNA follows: TGTGCCAGCAGCTTAGACAGAAACCAAGAGACCCAGTACTTC.

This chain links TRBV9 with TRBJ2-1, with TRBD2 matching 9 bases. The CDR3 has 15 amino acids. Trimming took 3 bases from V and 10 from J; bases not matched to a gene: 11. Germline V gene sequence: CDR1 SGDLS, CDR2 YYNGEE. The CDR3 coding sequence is TGTGCCAGCAGCGCGAGCGGGGGGCCCTCAAGGGAGCAGTTCTTC. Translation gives CASSASGGPSREQFF.

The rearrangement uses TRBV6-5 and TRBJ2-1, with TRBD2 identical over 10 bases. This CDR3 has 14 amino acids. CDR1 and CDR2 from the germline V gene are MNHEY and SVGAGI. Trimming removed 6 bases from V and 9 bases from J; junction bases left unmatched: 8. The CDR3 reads CASRERGGLGEQFF. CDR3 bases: TGTGCCAGCAGGGAGCGGGGGGGCTTGGGTGAGCAGTTCTTC.

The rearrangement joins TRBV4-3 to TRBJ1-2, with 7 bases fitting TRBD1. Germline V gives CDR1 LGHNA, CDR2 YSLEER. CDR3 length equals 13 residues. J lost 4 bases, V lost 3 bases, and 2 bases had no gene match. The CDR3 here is CASSQTGSYGYTF. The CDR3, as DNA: TGCGCCAGCAGCCAGACAGGGAGCTATGGCTACACCTTC.